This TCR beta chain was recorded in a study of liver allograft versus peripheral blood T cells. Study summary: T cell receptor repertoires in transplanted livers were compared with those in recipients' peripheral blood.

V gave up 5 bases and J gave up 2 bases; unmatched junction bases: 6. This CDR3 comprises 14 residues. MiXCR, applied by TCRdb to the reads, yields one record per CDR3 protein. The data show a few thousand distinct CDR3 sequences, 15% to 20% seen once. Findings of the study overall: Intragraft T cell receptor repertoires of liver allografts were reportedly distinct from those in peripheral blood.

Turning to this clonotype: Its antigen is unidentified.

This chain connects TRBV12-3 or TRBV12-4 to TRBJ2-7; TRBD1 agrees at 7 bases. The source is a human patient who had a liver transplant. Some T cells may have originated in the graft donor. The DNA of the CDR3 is TGTGCCAGCAGTCGAGGACAGGCGCCCTACGAGCAGTACTTC. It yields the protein CASSRGQAPYEQYF.